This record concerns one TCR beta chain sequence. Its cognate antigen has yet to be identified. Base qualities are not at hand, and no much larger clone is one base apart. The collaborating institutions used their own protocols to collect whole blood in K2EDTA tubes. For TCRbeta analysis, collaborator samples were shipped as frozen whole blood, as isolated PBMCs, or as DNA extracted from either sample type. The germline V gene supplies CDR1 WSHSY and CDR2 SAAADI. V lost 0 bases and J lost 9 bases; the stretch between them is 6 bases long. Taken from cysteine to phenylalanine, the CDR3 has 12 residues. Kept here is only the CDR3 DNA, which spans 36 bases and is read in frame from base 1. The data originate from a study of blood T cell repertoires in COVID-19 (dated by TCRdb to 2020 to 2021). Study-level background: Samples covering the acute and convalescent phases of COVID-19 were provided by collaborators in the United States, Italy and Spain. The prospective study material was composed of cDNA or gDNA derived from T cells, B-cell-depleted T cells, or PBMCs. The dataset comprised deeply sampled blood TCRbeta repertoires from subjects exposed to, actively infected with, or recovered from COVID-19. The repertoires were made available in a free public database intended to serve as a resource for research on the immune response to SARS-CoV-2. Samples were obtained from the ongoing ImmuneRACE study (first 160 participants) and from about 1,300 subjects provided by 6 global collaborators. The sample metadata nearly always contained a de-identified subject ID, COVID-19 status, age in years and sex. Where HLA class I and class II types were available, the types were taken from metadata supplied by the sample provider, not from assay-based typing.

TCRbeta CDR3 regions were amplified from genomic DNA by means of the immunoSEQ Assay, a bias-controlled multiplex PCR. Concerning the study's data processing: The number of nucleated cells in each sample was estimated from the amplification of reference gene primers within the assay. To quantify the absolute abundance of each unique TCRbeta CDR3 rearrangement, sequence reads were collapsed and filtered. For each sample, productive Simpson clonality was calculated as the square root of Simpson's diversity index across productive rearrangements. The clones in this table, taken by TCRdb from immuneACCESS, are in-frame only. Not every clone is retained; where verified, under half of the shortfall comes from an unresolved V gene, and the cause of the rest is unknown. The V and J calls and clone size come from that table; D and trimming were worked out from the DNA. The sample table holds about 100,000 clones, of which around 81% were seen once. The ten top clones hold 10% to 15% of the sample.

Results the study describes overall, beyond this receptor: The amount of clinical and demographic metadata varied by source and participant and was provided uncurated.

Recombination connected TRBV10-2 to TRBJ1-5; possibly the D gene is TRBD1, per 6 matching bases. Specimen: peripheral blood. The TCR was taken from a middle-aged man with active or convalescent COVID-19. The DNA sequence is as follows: TGCGCCAGCAGTGAGTCGGACAGGCCCCAGCATTTT. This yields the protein CASSESDRPQHF.